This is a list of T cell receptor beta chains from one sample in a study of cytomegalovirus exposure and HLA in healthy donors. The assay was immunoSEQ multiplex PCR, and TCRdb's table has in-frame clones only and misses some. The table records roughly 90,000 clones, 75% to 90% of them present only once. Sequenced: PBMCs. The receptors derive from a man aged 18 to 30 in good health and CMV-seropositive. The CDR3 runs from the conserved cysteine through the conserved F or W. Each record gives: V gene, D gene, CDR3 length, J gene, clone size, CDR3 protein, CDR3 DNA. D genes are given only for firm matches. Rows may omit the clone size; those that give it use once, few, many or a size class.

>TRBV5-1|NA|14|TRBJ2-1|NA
CASSLGQTYNEQFF
TGCGCCAGCAGCTTGGGACAAACCTACAATGAGCAGTTCTTC
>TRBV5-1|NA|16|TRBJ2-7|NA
CASSLALVASTYEQYF
TGCGCCAGCAGCTTGGCCTTGGTAGCGTCTACCTACGAGCAGTACTTC
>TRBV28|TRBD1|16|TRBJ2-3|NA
CASSLFPQGPGDTQYF
TGTGCCAGCAGTTTATTCCCACAGGGGCCGGGAGATACGCAGTATTTT
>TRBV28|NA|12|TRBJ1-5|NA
CASTAGNQPQHF
TGTGCCAGCACGGCGGGCAATCAGCCCCAGCATTTT
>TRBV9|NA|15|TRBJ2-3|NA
CASSVEPKPTDTQYF
TGTGCCAGCAGCGTAGAGCCCAAACCCACAGATACGCAGTATTTT
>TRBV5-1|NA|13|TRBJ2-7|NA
CASRPGHGYEQYF
TGCGCCAGCAGGCCCGGACACGGCTACGAGCAGTACTTC
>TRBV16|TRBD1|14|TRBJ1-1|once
CASSPGQLLVEAFF
TGTGCCAGCAGCCCGGGACAGCTACTCGTCGAAGCTTTCTTT
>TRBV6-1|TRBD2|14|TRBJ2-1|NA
CASSGTSGRRGQFF
TGTGCCAGCAGCGGGACTAGCGGGAGGAGGGGGCAGTTCTTC
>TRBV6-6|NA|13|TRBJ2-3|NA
CASNLEGSDTQYF
TGTGCCAGCAACCTAGAGGGATCAGATACGCAGTATTTT
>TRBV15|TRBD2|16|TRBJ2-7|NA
CATSRNTGTSAYEQYF
TGTGCCACCAGCAGAAACACAGGGACTAGCGCGTACGAGCAGTACTTC
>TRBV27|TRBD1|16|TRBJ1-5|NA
CASSLLGRGRNQPQHF
TGTGCCAGCAGTTTACTCGGCAGGGGGCGAAATCAGCCCCAGCATTTT
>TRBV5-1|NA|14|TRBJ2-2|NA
CASSFAANTGELFF
TGCGCCAGCAGCTTTGCAGCGAACACCGGGGAGCTGTTTTTT
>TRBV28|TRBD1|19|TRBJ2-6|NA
CASSTSGQLSRSGANVLTF
TGTGCCAGCAGTACCTCGGGACAGCTCTCTCGCTCTGGGGCCAACGTCCTGACTTTC
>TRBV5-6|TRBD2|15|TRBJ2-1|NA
CASSPLAGDYNEQFF
TGTGCCAGCAGCCCGCTAGCGGGAGACTACAATGAGCAGTTCTTC
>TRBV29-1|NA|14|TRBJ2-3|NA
CSVEGGAGTDTQYF
TGCAGCGTTGAAGGGGGCGCGGGCACAGATACGCAGTATTTT
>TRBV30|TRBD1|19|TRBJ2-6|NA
CAWSHLRVTGGAGANVLTF
TGTGCCTGGAGTCATCTAAGAGTTACAGGGGGCGCTGGGGCCAACGTCCTGACTTTC
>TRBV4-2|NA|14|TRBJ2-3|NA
CASSQVRGTDTQYF
TGTGCCAGCAGCCAAGTTCGGGGGACAGATACGCAGTATTTT
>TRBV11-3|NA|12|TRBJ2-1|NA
CASSLNGNEQFF
TGTGCCAGCAGCTTAAACGGCAATGAGCAGTTCTTC
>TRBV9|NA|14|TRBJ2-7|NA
CASSAGHYPYEQYF
TGTGCCAGCAGCGCGGGACATTACCCATACGAGCAGTACTTC
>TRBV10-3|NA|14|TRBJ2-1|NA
CAISVTGPYNEQFF
TGTGCCATCAGTGTGACAGGTCCCTACAATGAGCAGTTCTTC
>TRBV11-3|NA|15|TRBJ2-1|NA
CASSLAHGRAGEQFF
TGTGCCAGCAGCTTAGCACACGGGAGAGCTGGTGAGCAGTTCTTC
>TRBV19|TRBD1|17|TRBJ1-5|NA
CASSTWDRRDSNQPQHF
TGTGCCAGTAGTACCTGGGACAGGCGGGATAGCAATCAGCCCCAGCATTTT
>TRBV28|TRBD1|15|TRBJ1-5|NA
CASSLTQGALQPQHF
TGTGCCAGCAGTTTAACCCAGGGGGCGCTTCAGCCCCAGCATTTT
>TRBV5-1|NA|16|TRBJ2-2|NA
CASSPRSSPNTGELFF
TGCGCCAGCAGTCCGCGGTCAAGCCCCAACACCGGGGAGCTGTTTTTT
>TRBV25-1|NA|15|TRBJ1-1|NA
CASSELRGAYTEAFF
TGTGCCAGCAGTGAATTACGGGGGGCCTACACTGAAGCTTTCTTT
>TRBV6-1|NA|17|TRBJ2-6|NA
CASSGELGAAGANVLTF
TGTGCCAGCAGTGGAGAGTTAGGGGCAGCTGGGGCCAACGTCCTGACTTTC
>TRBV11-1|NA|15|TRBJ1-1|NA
CASSLAYARDTEAFF
TGTGCCAGCAGCTTAGCGTATGCGAGAGACACTGAAGCTTTCTTT
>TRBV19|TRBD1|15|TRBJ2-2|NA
CASSRGQMNTGELFF
TGTGCCAGTAGCAGGGGACAGATGAACACCGGGGAGCTGTTTTTT
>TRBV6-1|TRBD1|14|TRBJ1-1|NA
CASKWDRGSTEAFF
TGTGCCAGCAAGTGGGACAGGGGATCCACTGAAGCTTTCTTT
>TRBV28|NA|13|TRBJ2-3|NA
CASSFSTLLGQYF
TGTGCCAGCAGTTTTTCTACCTTGCTAGGGCAGTATTTT
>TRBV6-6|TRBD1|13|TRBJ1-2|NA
CASSSRDSYGYTF
TGTGCCAGCAGCAGCCGGGACAGCTATGGCTACACCTTC
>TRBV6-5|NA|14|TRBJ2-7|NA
CASSYNRGAHEQYF
TGTGCCAGCAGTTATAACCGCGGGGCCCACGAGCAGTACTTC
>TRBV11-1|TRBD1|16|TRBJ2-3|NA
CASSLVTRGRGDTQYF
TGTGCCAGCAGCTTAGTTACCAGGGGGCGTGGAGATACGCAGTATTTT
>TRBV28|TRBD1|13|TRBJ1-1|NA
CASRLTGGTEAFF
TGTGCCAGCAGGTTGACAGGGGGGACTGAAGCTTTCTTT
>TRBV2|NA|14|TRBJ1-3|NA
CASSRGGPGNTIYF
TGTGCCAGCTCGAGGGGGGGCCCTGGAAACACCATATATTTT
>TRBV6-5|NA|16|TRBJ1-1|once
CASSYSGGAPNTEAFF
TGTGCCAGCAGTTACTCGGGAGGGGCCCCGAACACTGAAGCTTTCTTT
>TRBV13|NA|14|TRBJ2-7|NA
CASSLGQGSNEQYF
TGTGCCAGCAGCTTAGGCCAGGGGAGCAACGAGCAGTACTTC
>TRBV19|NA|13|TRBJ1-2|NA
CASRVQGAYGYTF
TGTGCCAGTAGGGTACAGGGCGCCTATGGCTACACCTTC
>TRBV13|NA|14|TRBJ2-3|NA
CASSTRAPIDTQYF
TGTGCCAGCAGCACCAGGGCCCCCATAGATACGCAGTATTTT
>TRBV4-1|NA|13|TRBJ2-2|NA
CASSRLSDGELFF
TGCGCCAGCAGCCGACTCTCTGACGGGGAGCTGTTTTTT
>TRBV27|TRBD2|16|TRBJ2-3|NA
CASSLRKLAGGDTQYF
TGTGCCAGCAGTTTGAGAAAACTAGCGGGCGGGGATACGCAGTATTTT
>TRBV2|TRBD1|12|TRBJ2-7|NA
CASSGQVEEQYF
TGTGCCAGCAGCGGACAGGTAGAAGAGCAGTACTTC
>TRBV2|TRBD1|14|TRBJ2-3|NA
CASSRDRSTDTQYF
TGTGCCAGCAGCAGGGACAGGAGCACAGATACGCAGTATTTT
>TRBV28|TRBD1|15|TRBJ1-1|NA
CASSNPGTGGVEAFF
TGTGCCAGCAGCAACCCGGGGACAGGGGGCGTGGAAGCTTTCTTT
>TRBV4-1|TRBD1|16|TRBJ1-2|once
CASSQEGGQPNYGYTF
TGCGCCAGCAGCCAAGAGGGGGGACAGCCTAACTATGGCTACACCTTC
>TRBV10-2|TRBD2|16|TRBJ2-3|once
CASTALAGGPTDTQYF
TGCGCCAGCACTGCACTAGCGGGAGGTCCCACAGATACGCAGTATTTT
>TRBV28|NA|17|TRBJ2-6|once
CASSLTLGSAGANVLTF
TGTGCCAGCAGCCTCACCCTCGGGTCGGCTGGGGCCAACGTCCTGACTTTC
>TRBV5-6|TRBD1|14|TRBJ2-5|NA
CASSLTDRVETQYF
TGTGCCAGCAGCCTTACCGACAGGGTAGAGACCCAGTACTTC
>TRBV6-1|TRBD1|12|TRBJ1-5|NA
CASKGANQPQHF
TGTGCCAGCAAGGGGGCCAATCAGCCCCAGCATTTT
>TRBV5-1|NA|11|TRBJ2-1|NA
CASSLLDEQFF
TGCGCCAGCAGCTTGCTTGATGAGCAGTTCTTC
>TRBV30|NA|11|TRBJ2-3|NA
CAWSAPNTQYF
TGTGCCTGGAGTGCCCCAAATACGCAGTATTTT
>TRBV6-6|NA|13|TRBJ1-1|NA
CASRLAENTEAFF
TGTGCCAGCAGGCTGGCAGAGAACACTGAAGCTTTCTTT